A selection of T cell receptor beta chains follows, all from one sample in a study of early T cells in non-severe SARS-CoV-2 infection. MiXCR was run by TCRdb on the 5' RACE reads, yielding one entry per CDR3 protein. The sample lists roughly 50,000 distinct CDR3 sequences, about 7.4% occurring once. Material for sequencing was whole blood. The receptors shown here come from an adult who was a healthcare worker with PCR-confirmed SARS-CoV-2 infection or an uninfected control (not recorded which). CDR3s include the opening cysteine and the closing phenylalanine or tryptophan. Each record gives: V gene, J gene, CDR3 protein.

V: TRBV7-8
J: TRBJ2-1
CDR3: CASRQTGLAYNEQFF

V: TRBV6-6
J: TRBJ2-3
CDR3: CASSYGPSAGERDTQYF

V: TRBV9
J: TRBJ2-3
CDR3: CASSVVGGPADTQYF

V: TRBV4-2
J: TRBJ2-1
CDR3: CASSQGLAGRLDSNEQFF

V: TRBV12-3/TRBV12-4
J: TRBJ2-3
CDR3: CASSFRDVLSSTDTQYF

V: TRBV7-9
J: TRBJ1-4
CDR3: CASSYRQDNEKLFF

V: TRBV15
J: TRBJ1-2
CDR3: CATSNQGDYGYTF

V: TRBV9
J: TRBJ2-1
CDR3: CASSVEASGYEQFF

V: TRBV4-1
J: TRBJ1-5
CDR3: CASSFGTGLGDSNQPQHF

V: TRBV7-2
J: TRBJ2-7
CDR3: CASSLGINYEQYF

V: TRBV14
J: TRBJ2-7
CDR3: CASSRQGISYEQYF

V: TRBV3-1
J: TRBJ1-2
CDR3: CASSRGQAGRGYTF

V: TRBV5-4
J: TRBJ1-3
CDR3: CASSLDPGNTIYF

V: TRBV27
J: TRBJ2-1
CDR3: CASSFSRYNEQFF

V: TRBV10-2
J: TRBJ2-7
CDR3: CASSETGGTISSYEQYF

V: TRBV11-2
J: TRBJ2-7
CDR3: CASSSGQGNYEQYF

V: TRBV6-1
J: TRBJ2-2
CDR3: CASITNVGVVSGELFF

V: TRBV15
J: TRBJ1-2
CDR3: CATSRQNYGYTF

V: TRBV5-1
J: TRBJ2-1
CDR3: CASSLMGGSNEQFF

V: TRBV11-2
J: TRBJ2-2
CDR3: CASSSHSAGELFF

V: TRBV12-3/TRBV12-4
J: TRBJ1-2
CDR3: CASSLDGYGAYGYTF

V: TRBV30
J: TRBJ2-3
CDR3: CAWSKRLDTQYF